This T cell receptor (beta chain) was captured in a study of Graves' ophthalmopathy and Graves' hyperthyroidism. This clonotype was found once. Its target is not known. Overall study results and limits: With a specificity of around 76% and a sensitivity of around 70%, the model predicted ophthalmopathy progression.

Germline loops: CDR1 SGHVS, CDR2 FQNEAQ. V shed 8 bases, J shed 3 bases, and the junction held 10 bases outside the gene matches. The CDR3 is made up of 14 amino acids. RNA transcripts served as template for amplifying TCR beta CDR3 sequences. An opening RT-PCR round employed HTBI primers and preceded a second-round multiplex PCR. TCRdb ran MiXCR on the multiplex PCR reads and lists one entry per CDR3 protein. The data contain around 1.1 million distinct CDR3 sequences, about two fifths of them singletons. The sequencing input was peripheral blood or thyroid tissue (not recorded which). The clonotype was recovered from an adult man with Graves' hyperthyroidism. V is TRBV7-8 and J is TRBJ2-7; 7 positions agree with TRBD2. Here the CDR3 DNA reads TGTGCCAGCTTGGCCCGGGGAGGGAACTACGAGCAGTACTTC. Its translation is CASLARGGNYEQYF.